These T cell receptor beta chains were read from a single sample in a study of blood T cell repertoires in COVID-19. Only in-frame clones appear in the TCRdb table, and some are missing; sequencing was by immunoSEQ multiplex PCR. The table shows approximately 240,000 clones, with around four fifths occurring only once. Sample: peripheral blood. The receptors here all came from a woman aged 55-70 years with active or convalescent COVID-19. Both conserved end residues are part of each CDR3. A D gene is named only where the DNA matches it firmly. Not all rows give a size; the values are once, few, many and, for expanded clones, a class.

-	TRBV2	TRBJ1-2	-	CASSDGYGYTF	TGTGCCAGCAGTGACGGCTATGGCTACACCTTC
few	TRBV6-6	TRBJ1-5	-	CASSPGTRAHSNQPQHF	TGTGCCAGCAGTCCGGGGACACGGGCGCATAGCAATCAGCCCCAGCATTTT
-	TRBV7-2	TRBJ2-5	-	CASRGGFDGGAETQYF	TGTGCCAGCAGGGGCGGGTTTGACGGGGGAGCAGAGACCCAGTACTTC
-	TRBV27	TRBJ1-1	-	CASGLQGFTEAFF	TGTGCCAGCGGCCTGCAGGGGTTCACTGAAGCTTTCTTT
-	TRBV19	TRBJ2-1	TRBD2	CASTTSGPEGEQFF	TGTGCCAGTACAACTAGCGGGCCCGAGGGGGAGCAGTTCTTC
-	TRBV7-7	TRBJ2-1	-	CASSLEGTGRYNEQFF	TGTGCTAGCAGCTTAGAGGGGACTGGGCGTTACAATGAGCAGTTCTTC
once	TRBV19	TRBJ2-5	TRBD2	CASTPSGKETQYF	TGTGCCAGTACGCCTAGCGGAAAAGAGACCCAGTACTTC
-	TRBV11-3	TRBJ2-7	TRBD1	CASSTPGTGTGPYEQYF	TGTGCCAGCAGCACCCCCGGCACCGGGACAGGCCCCTACGAGCAGTACTTC
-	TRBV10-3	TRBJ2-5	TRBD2	CAISPGLAGIRETQYF	TGTGCCATCAGTCCGGGACTAGCAGGCATCAGAGAGACCCAGTACTTC
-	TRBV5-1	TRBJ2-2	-	CASSLTSVNTGELFF	TGCGCCAGCAGCTTGACTTCGGTTAACACCGGGGAGCTGTTTTTT
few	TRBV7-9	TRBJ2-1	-	CASSLASGIYNEQFF	TGTGCCAGCAGCTTAGCATCCGGGATCTACAATGAGCAGTTCTTC
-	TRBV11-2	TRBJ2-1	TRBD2	CASSLGSGLAGNNEQFF	TGTGCCAGCAGCTTAGGGTCGGGACTAGCGGGGAACAATGAGCAGTTCTTC
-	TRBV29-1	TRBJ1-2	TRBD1	CSVPAGGAGGYTF	TGCAGCGTTCCGGCAGGGGGCGCGGGTGGCTACACCTTC
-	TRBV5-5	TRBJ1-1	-	CASSLYSSNTEAFF	TGTGCCAGCAGCTTGTACAGCTCGAACACTGAAGCTTTCTTT
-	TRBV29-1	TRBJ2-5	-	CSVETRRETQYF	TGCAGCGTTGAGACAAGACGGGAGACCCAGTACTTC
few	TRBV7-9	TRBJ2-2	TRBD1	CASSPTRDSTGELFF	TGTGCCAGCAGCCCCACCCGGGACAGTACCGGGGAGCTGTTTTTT
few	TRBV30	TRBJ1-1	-	CASSVTVNTEAFF	TGTGCCTCCTCCGTGACAGTAAACACTGAAGCTTTCTTT
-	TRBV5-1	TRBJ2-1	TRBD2	CASSWTSGSFHEQFF	TGCGCCAGCAGCTGGACTAGCGGGAGTTTTCATGAGCAGTTCTTC
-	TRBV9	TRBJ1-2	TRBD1	CASYEGAPSLRYGYTF	TGTGCCAGCTACGAGGGGGCACCTTCACTAAGGTATGGCTACACCTTC
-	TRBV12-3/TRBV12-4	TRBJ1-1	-	CASSLRGYTEAFF	TGTGCCAGCAGTTTAAGAGGTTACACTGAAGCTTTCTTT
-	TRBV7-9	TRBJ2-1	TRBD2	CASSPPTAGGSSYNEQFF	TGTGCCAGCAGCCCACCCACGGCGGGGGGGAGCTCCTACAATGAGCAGTTCTTC
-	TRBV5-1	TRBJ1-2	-	CASSFGTDVGGYTF	TGCGCCAGCAGCTTCGGGACTGATGTTGGTGGCTACACCTTC
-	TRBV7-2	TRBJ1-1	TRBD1	CASSNRTGLLNTEAFF	TGTGCCAGCAGCAATAGGACAGGTTTATTGAACACTGAAGCTTTCTTT
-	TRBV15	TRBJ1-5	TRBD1	CATRRTGNNQPQHF	TGTGCCACCCGCAGGACAGGGAACAATCAGCCCCAGCATTTT
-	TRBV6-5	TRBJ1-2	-	CASSGTDRRDYGYTF	TGTGCCAGCAGCGGAACGGACAGAAGAGACTATGGCTACACCTTC
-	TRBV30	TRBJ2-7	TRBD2	CAWRGTSVDEQYF	TGTGCCTGGAGGGGGACTAGTGTGGACGAGCAGTACTTC
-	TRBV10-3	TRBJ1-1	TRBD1	CAISKGTVRGTEAFF	TGTGCCATCAGTAAAGGGACAGTGAGGGGCACTGAAGCTTTCTTT
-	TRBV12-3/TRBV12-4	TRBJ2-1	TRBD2	CASSLGLVNEQFF	TGTGCCAGCAGTCTCGGACTAGTCAATGAGCAGTTCTTC
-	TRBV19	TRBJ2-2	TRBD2	CASSSGGAAGELFF	TGTGCCAGTAGTAGCGGGGGGGCAGCCGGGGAGCTGTTTTTT